This entry is about one T cell receptor beta chain. This record belongs to a study of T cell responses to AZD1222 COVID-19 vaccine. V lost 2 bases and J lost 6; bases outside the gene matches: 5. This CDR3 spans 16 amino acids. Germline CDR1 reads KGHDR; CDR2 reads SFDVKD. Using immunoSEQ multiplex PCR, the repertoire was profiled, and TCRdb retains in-frame clones only, with some absent. Of about 99,000 clones in the sample, just over 90% were seen once. The V call is TRBV24-1, the J call TRBJ2-5; 13 nucleotides match TRBD2. The sequencing used peripheral blood, collected 28 days after the second AZD1222 dose. The TCR sequence derives from an adult who received the AZD1222 COVID-19 vaccine. The CDR3 here is CATSDWTSGSSQTQYF. As DNA, the CDR3 is TGTGCCACCAGTGATTGGACTAGCGGGAGTTCACAGACCCAGTACTTC.